The text below deals with one T cell receptor beta chain. Its antigen remains unidentified. PCR was performed using 60 Vbeta and 13 Jbeta primers. Clones were read by immunoSEQ multiplex PCR, and TCRdb kept only the in-frame ones, dropping some. The data contain fewer than 40,000 clones, about 60% of them singletons. Trimming shortened V by 2 bases and J by 2 bases, and 10 bases separated the two germline ends. CDR3 length equals 15 residues. Germline V gives CDR1 LNHNV, CDR2 YYDKDF (reference sequence). This record comes from a study of cytomegalovirus exposure and HLA in healthy donors. Study as a whole: About 200 million T cells yielded 90 million to 130 million unique TCR beta sequences, as an earlier analysis found.

Study-wide results and limits: The study found most TCR sequences rare, yet found some public TCRs in many donors. Common viral pathogens (according to a later analysis) appeared linked to several of the most significant clusters.

Material: PBMCs. The genes are TRBV15 and TRBJ2-1; tentatively, D is TRBD1 (6 bases). The receptor comes from a man aged 45-60 years in good health and CMV-seropositive. The CDR3 nucleotides read TGTGCCACCAGCAGAACAGGGTCCACCTACAATGAGCAGTTCTTC. Its translation is CATSRTGSTYNEQFF. The whole variable domain, remainder taken from reference TRBV15 and TRBJ2-1, is DAMVIQNPRYQVTQFGKPVTLSCSQTLNHNVMYWYQQKSSQAPKLLFHYYDKDFNNEADTPDNFQSRRPNTSFCFLDIRSPGLGDTAMYLCATSRTGSTYNEQFFGPGTRLTVL.